This T cell receptor beta chain came from a study of cytomegalovirus exposure and HLA in healthy donors. Whole-study findings and limits: Per a later analysis, HLA-associated TCR beta chains showed more clonal expansion than other, equally common TCR beta chains.

PCR amplification relied on 60 Vbeta primers (plus 13 Jbeta primers). Here immunoSEQ multiplex PCR was the method, and the copy in TCRdb shows in-frame clones only, minus some. Found here are 150,000 to 180,000 clones, 60% to 85% of them singletons; the top ten hold approximately 4%. Trimming cost V 6 bases and J 9 bases; bases outside gene matches: 16. From germline, CDR1 is MNHNY and CDR2 SVGAGI (reference sequence). The CDR3 contains 16 residues. Notes on this clone: Its antigen is undetermined.

This receptor was identified in a woman in her forties in good health and CMV-seronegative. The rearrangement links TRBV6-6 to TRBJ2-1; 8 bases are a match to TRBD2. Sequencing input: PBMCs. The chain's CDR3 is CASRGTVGAGAVEQFF. In DNA form, the CDR3 reads TGTGCCAGCAGAGGGACCGTAGGAGCGGGAGCAGTTGAGCAGTTCTTC.